This T cell receptor beta chain was documented in a study of T cell responses to AZD1222 COVID-19 vaccine. Study outcomes and limitations: No day 14 peak samples; only post-peak repertoires were characterized. The donor cohort was predominantly white British with a female majority, and clonal diversity may have been underestimated.

Sequencing used immunoSEQ multiplex PCR; TCRdb keeps in-frame clones, though not all of them. The data show some 150,000 clones, roughly 91% seen once. Second doses were pooled across both intervals (about 4 or about 12 weeks). V was pared by 4 bases and J by 1 base, with 6 bases of the junction left unmatched. The CDR3 spans 15 residues. The germline V gene has CDR1 MNHNY and CDR2 SVGAGI (reference sequence). Turning to this clone: Its antigen is unknown.

Material: peripheral blood, obtained 28 days after the second AZD1222 dose. The rearrangement joins TRBV6-6 to TRBJ1-2, with TRBD1 identical over 7 bases. The sequence derives from an adult who received the AZD1222 COVID-19 vaccine. The CDR3 is CASSSRQGNNYGYTF. CDR3 DNA sequence: TGTGCCAGCAGTTCCCGACAGGGCAATAACTATGGCTACACCTTC.